This TCR beta chain is drawn from a study of PD-1 and CTLA-4 blockade in melanoma. V shed 2 bases and J shed 0 bases, with 11 bases lying between them. This CDR3 is 15 amino acids long. Germline lookup yields CDR1 SGHTS and CDR2 YDEGEE. The method was immunoSEQ multiplex PCR; TCRdb's version includes in-frame clones alone and lacks a portion of them. The table has tens of thousands of clones, about 87% seen once. V is TRBV5-8 and J is TRBJ1-2, with D unresolved. The TCR originated in a human donor with melanoma. Specimen: CD8+ T cells from peripheral blood, collected from a patient given anti-PD-1 treatment. CDR3 loop: CASSFWSEANYGYTF. CDR3 sequence (DNA): TGTGCCAGCAGCTTTTGGTCAGAAGCTAACTATGGCTACACCTTC.